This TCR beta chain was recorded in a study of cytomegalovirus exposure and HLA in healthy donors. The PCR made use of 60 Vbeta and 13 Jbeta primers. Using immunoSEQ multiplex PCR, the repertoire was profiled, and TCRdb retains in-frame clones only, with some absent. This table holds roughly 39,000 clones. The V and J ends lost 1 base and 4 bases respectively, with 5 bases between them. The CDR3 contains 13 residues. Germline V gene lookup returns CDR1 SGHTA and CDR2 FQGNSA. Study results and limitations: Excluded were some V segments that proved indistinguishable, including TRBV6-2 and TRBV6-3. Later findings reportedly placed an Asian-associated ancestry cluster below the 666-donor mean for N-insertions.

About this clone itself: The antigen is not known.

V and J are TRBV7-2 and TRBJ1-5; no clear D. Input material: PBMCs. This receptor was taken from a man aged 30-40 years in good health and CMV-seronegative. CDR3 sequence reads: CASSLGQNQPQHF. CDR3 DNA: TGTGCCAGCAGCTTAGGGCAGAATCAGCCCCAGCATTTT. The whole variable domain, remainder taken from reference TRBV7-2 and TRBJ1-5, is GAGVSQSPSNKVTEKGKDVELRCDPISGHTALYWYRQSLGQGLEFLIYFQGNSAPDKSGLPSDRFSAERTGGSVSTLTIQRTQQEDSAVYLCASSLGQNQPQHFGDGTRLSIL.